This TCR beta chain was observed in a study of T cells after yellow fever vaccination. For the study at large: The SMART-Seq v4 Ultra Low Input method served to prepare the low-cell-number fractions.

TCR cDNA was made by 5'RACE template switching, adding a universal primer site and UMIs. One entry per CDR3 protein, called by TCRdb with MiXCR from the 5' RACE reads. Among some 350,000 distinct CDR3 sequences, around 4.1% were seen once, and the ten largest hold roughly a quarter. This clonotype was counted only a few times. Its specificity is unknown. Overall study results and limits: Re-detected after boosting: most primary clones, around 96% of CD4 and about 85% of CD8. Weaker, the secondary response peaked sooner, at day 5 versus 15.

CDR1 is SGDLS, CDR2 YYNGEE, per germline. The CDR3 has 14 residues. Deletions cut 2 bases from V and 8 bases from J, with 16 bases between. This TCR came from a man younger than 30 who received the YFV17D yellow fever vaccine. The chain uses TRBV9 and TRBJ1-2; no clear D. The sequences come from PBMCs, collected 5 days after the yellow fever booster vaccination. The CDR3 DNA reads as TGTGCCAGCAGCGTCGAGACCCTCTCGGGGGGCTACACCTTC. This gives the protein CASSVETLSGGYTF.